Each of the 15 T cell receptor beta chains below was sequenced from the same sample in a study of T cells in Graves' hyperthyroidism and ophthalmopathy. Amplified TCR beta CDR3 regions derived from RNA transcripts. The HTBI set primed first-round TCR CDR3 RT-PCR. MiXCR was run by TCRdb on the multiplex PCR reads, yielding one entry per CDR3 protein. The table shows about 530,000 distinct CDR3 sequences, with 17% occurring only once. Sequencing was carried out using blood. The receptors originated from a woman aged 18-35 years with Graves' ophthalmopathy.

For this clonotype: This may come from a read error, since a much larger clone is one base off. The rearrangement links TRBV7-2 to TRBJ2-7; 13 bases agree with TRBD2. Trimming cost V 5 bases and J 7 bases; bases outside gene matches: 17. Germline CDR1 reads SGHTA; CDR2 reads FQGNSA. This CDR3 has 18 amino acids. CDR3 sequence reads: CASSRPFRTSGRLGEQYF. The CDR3 DNA reads TGTGCCAGCAGCCGACCCTTTCGGACTAGCGGGAGACTGGGGGAGCAGTACTTC.

This chain connects TRBV28 to TRBJ2-1; no firm D call. The CDR3 spans 12 residues. V gave up 10 bases and J gave up 13 bases, with 20 bases separating them. CDR1 and CDR2 (germline): MDHEN, SYDVKM. The CDR3 region is CATQLGRIRQFF. CDR3 in DNA: TGTGCCACCCAATTAGGTCGCATTCGACAGTTCTTC. Using reference TRBV28 and TRBJ2-1 for the parts outside the CDR3, the full variable domain is DVKVTQSSRYLVKRTGEKVFLECVQDMDHENMFWYRQDPGLGLRLIYFSYDVKMKEKGDIPEGYSVSREKKERFSLILESASTNQTSMYLCATQLGRIRQFFGPGTRLTVL.

This clonotype came up many times. V usage is TRBV27 and J usage is TRBJ2-3; 8 nucleotides agree with TRBD2. With 3 bases clipped from V and 2 bases from J, the junction kept 4 bases outside the gene matches. The germline CDR1 and CDR2 sequences are MNHEY and SMNVEV (reference sequence). The CDR3 extends over 15 amino acids. The CDR3 is CASSFGTRTTDTQYF. DNA of the CDR3: TGTGCCAGCAGTTTCGGGACTAGGACCACAGATACGCAGTATTTT.

In this sample, this clonotype turned up a few times. The chain uses TRBV28 and TRBJ2-6, with D unclear. CDR1 and CDR2 from the germline V gene are MDHEN and SYDVKM. There are 18 residues in the CDR3. V was clipped by 2 bases and J by 1 base, with 15 bases between them. This CDR3 reads CASSLKPRPGSGANVLTF. As DNA, the CDR3 is TGTGCCAGCAGTTTAAAACCGCGGCCCGGGTCTGGGGCCAACGTCCTGACTTTC.

This clonotype was counted many times. This CDR3 is CASSGRQGWNTEAFF. CDR3 in DNA: TGTGCCAGCAGCGGACGACAGGGGTGGAACACTGAAGCTTTCTTT. V is TRBV9 and J is TRBJ1-1; 8 bases match TRBD1. CDR1 SGDLS and CDR2 YYNGEE come from the germline V gene. Trimming removed 3 bases from V and 1 base from J; junction bases left unmatched: 5. The CDR3 totals 15 residues.

Ten or more counts support this clonotype. The V and J genes are TRBV30 and TRBJ1-5; D is unclear. V dropped 4 bases and J dropped 1 base, with 14 bases sitting between them. CDR1 is GTSNPN and CDR2 is SVGIG in the germline V gene (reference sequence). The CDR3 is made up of 15 amino acids. The CDR3 bases are TGTGCCTGGACCCCGCGTGGCAGAAGCAATCAGCCCCAGCATTTT. Its translation: CAWTPRGRSNQPQHF.

Comment on this clonotype: A much larger clone sits a single nucleotide away, making a read error possible. The genes are TRBV7-2 and TRBJ2-7; TRBD2 matches at 9 bases. The CDR3 has 17 amino acids. Germline assignment: CDR1 SGHTA and CDR2 FQGNSA. The CDR3 reads CASSLVQREDHMGEQHF. As DNA, the CDR3 is TGTGCCAGCAGCTTAGTCCAGCGGGAGGATCACATGGGCGAGCAGCACTTC.

At least ten counts were recorded for this clonotype. This chain joins TRBV12-3 or TRBV12-4 and TRBJ2-6; possible D gene TRBD1, 6 bases. The CDR3 contains 15 residues. The ends were cut back, 5 bases at V and 0 bases at J, with 8 bases in the middle. The chain's CDR3 is CASSRQVSGANVLTF. DNA of the CDR3: TGTGCCAGCAGTCGACAGGTCTCTGGGGCCAACGTCCTGACTTTC.

This clonotype turned up a few times. The chain joins TRBV20-1 to TRBJ2-7, with 7 bases that match TRBD1. The CDR3 consists of 15 residues. V gave up 3 bases and J gave up 4 bases; unmatched junction bases: 12. From germline, CDR1 is DFQATT and CDR2 SNEGSKA (reference sequence). For the CDR3, the DNA is TGCAGTGCTAGGAGTACCGGGACAGCGAGATACGAGCAGTACTTC. This encodes CSARSTGTARYEQYF.

This clonotype has ten or more counts. The chain uses TRBV7-2 and TRBJ2-7, with 9 positions matching TRBD1. The germline CDR1 and CDR2 sequences are SGHTA and FQGNSA. The CDR3 is made up of 15 amino acids. V lost 5 bases to trimming and J lost 6 bases; unmatched junction nucleotides: 11. CDR3: CASSLRQGEGLEQYF. The CDR3 bases are TGTGCCAGCAGCCTTAGACAGGGGGAAGGTCTCGAGCAGTACTTC.

The chain uses TRBV29-1 and TRBJ2-1, with TRBD2 matching 8 bases. Germline V CDR1 and CDR2: SQVTM, ANQGSEA. V lost 5 bases and J lost 2; bases outside the gene matches: 2. This CDR3 has 13 amino acids. CDR3 DNA sequence: TGCAGCGTTTATAGCGGGACCTACAATGAGCAGTTCTTC. Protein sequence: CSVYSGTYNEQFF.

The chain joins TRBV9 to TRBJ1-2; no definite D call. CDR1 SGDLS and CDR2 YYNGEE come from the germline V gene. Trimming shortened V by 0 bases and J by 5 bases, and 11 bases separated the two germline ends. This CDR3 region has 14 residues. The CDR3 DNA follows: TGTGCCAGCAGCGTAGAAAACGGCCTATATGGCTACACCTTC. This gives the protein CASSVENGLYGYTF.

Many counts were recorded for this clonotype. The CDR3 region is CASRPTGTPNTEAFF. The CDR3 region has the DNA TGTGCCAGCAGACCAACCGGGACACCTAACACTGAAGCTTTCTTT. V and J are TRBV7-3 and TRBJ1-1, with a tentative D call TRBD1 (6 bases). Germline V CDR1 and CDR2: SGHTA, FQGTGA. V was pared by 6 bases and J by 2 bases, with 16 bases between. The CDR3 sequence is 15 residues long.

In its sample, this clonotype was seen a few times. The CDR3 reads CAWSWFAGSYEQYF. The CDR3 DNA reads as TGTGCCTGGAGTTGGTTCGCGGGGTCCTACGAGCAGTACTTC. V gene TRBV30 combines with J gene TRBJ2-7; possibly TRBD2 for D (6 bases). V was trimmed by 2 bases and J by 1 base, leaving 12 bases between them. Germline assignment: CDR1 GTSNPN and CDR2 SVGIG (reference sequence). CDR3 length: 14 amino acids.

This clonotype was detected a few times. The CDR3 DNA is TGCAGTGCTAGAGATCCCATTGGGGGGGCCCTCCCGGATACGCAGTATTTT. Amino acid sequence: CSARDPIGGALPDTQYF. This chain joins TRBV20-1 and TRBJ2-3; TRBD2 is a possible D gene (7 bases). Germline CDR1 and CDR2: DFQATT and SNEGSKA (reference sequence). V lost 0 bases, J lost 6 bases, and 22 bases lay in between. This CDR3 contains 17 residues.